These T cell receptor beta chains were read from a single sample in a study of blood T cell repertoires in COVID-19. Data came from immunoSEQ multiplex PCR; TCRdb stores just in-frame clones and leaves some out. The sample has about 140,000 clones, 77% seen once; the top ten hold approximately 9.4%. Sequencing was carried out using peripheral blood. The receptors here all came from a woman between 45 and 60 years old with active or convalescent COVID-19. Both conserved end residues are part of each CDR3. Fields, in order: V gene, CDR3 protein.

>TRBV30
CAWSLGINYGYTF
>TRBV16
CASSQSGVTGSYGYTF
>TRBV4-3
CASSQDRARNTIYF
>TRBV4-1
CASSQEGGHNSPLHF
>TRBV6-5
CASSYSGREGYIQYF
>TRBV30
CAWSVLAGANEKLFF
>TRBV2
CASSGGLLYEQYF
>TRBV19
CASSPRDRGHNSPLHF
>TRBV4-2
CASSQGRSGGSYEQYF
>TRBV7-2
CASSTGTGGNQPQHF
>TRBV7-3
CASSLKPPGGRDEQFF
>TRBV6-2/TRBV6-3
CASSYSAGYTDTQYF
>TRBV6-6
CAGARGLNTEAFF
>TRBV3-1/TRBV3-2
CASSQRQGWGEQYF
>TRBV30
CAWSVTGGRPLHF
>TRBV4-2
CASSQDRAGGDGNTIYF
>TRBV7-3
CASRLTSAGTDTQYF
>TRBV5-6
CASSLTGGNTEAFF
>TRBV5-1
CASSLGLGYQETQYF
>TRBV7-3
CASSLPGRNYNEQFF
>TRBV7-2
CASSLDRAGSGANVLTF
>TRBV18
CASSPLADRGTSGAFF
>TRBV19
CASSRVYNSPLHF
>TRBV23-1
CASSQSIGGANYGYTF
>TRBV10-3
CAIRGVAYGYTF
>TRBV29-1
CSVGTGGGYTF
>TRBV14
CASRLQGSGNTIYF
>TRBV19
CATARTGPKGVYGYTF
>TRBV27
CASSSLAPPYEQYF
>TRBV14
CASSKGTNGYTF